A selection of T cell receptor beta chains follows, all from one sample in a study of T-cell memory formation after mild COVID-19. TCRdb itself ran the 5' RACE reads through MiXCR, one entry per CDR3 protein. This sample has 550,000 to 650,000 distinct CDR3 sequences, with 15% to 20% found just once. The sample consisted of PBMCs or a T cell subset sorted from them (not recorded which). These receptor sequences come from an adult woman who had mild COVID-19 (a few samples of this study predate the infection). Cell type and time point are not known. The CDR3 runs from the conserved cysteine through the conserved F or W.

v_gene: TRBV7-9; CDR3aa: CASTRERILGETQYF
v_gene: TRBV6-2/TRBV6-3; CDR3aa: CASSYLAGGFEQFF
v_gene: TRBV12-3/TRBV12-4; CDR3aa: CASSHRDPNTEAFF
v_gene: TRBV12-3/TRBV12-4; CDR3aa: CASTVQVRNEAFF
v_gene: TRBV10-3; CDR3aa: CAISDSDRGNTEAFF
v_gene: TRBV2; CDR3aa: CASSAAVSTDTQYF
v_gene: TRBV5-1; CDR3aa: CASSTELGYGYTF
v_gene: TRBV12-3/TRBV12-4; CDR3aa: CASSLWGRGGYGYTF
v_gene: TRBV7-8; CDR3aa: CASSLGDFPRDF
v_gene: TRBV29-1; CDR3aa: CSVEDLWGSVGYNEQFF
v_gene: TRBV30; CDR3aa: CAWSRGRVYEQFF
v_gene: TRBV20-1; CDR3aa: CSARIQGSSSYEQYF
v_gene: TRBV27; CDR3aa: CASSRRAGGPNTGELFF
v_gene: TRBV12-3/TRBV12-4; CDR3aa: CASSLGGRQNEKLFF
v_gene: TRBV7-9; CDR3aa: CASSRQYGEAFF
v_gene: TRBV7-9; CDR3aa: CASSLVTGTGAYEQYF
v_gene: TRBV3-1; CDR3aa: CASSQYEAYRSF
v_gene: TRBV29-1; CDR3aa: CSVTGLETQYF
v_gene: TRBV20-1; CDR3aa: CSADGGSAETQYF
v_gene: TRBV4-2; CDR3aa: CASSQEGTGTDTQYF
v_gene: TRBV7-8; CDR3aa: CASSPKQLAGVSRSYNEQFF
v_gene: TRBV4-1; CDR3aa: CASSQDSAFWTPTKETQYF
v_gene: TRBV27; CDR3aa: CASRIDGSFGGTQYF
v_gene: TRBV20-1; CDR3aa: CSALRDFAEAFF
v_gene: TRBV4-2; CDR3aa: CASSQENSGRAGHIQYF
v_gene: TRBV9; CDR3aa: CASSVGSGHGTEAFF
v_gene: TRBV10-3; CDR3aa: CATGKQAYNEQFF
v_gene: TRBV19; CDR3aa: CASSIRGDNEQFF
v_gene: TRBV10-3; CDR3aa: CATANGTSGHNEQFF
v_gene: TRBV20-1; CDR3aa: CSARQSTVSTDTQYF
v_gene: TRBV28; CDR3aa: CASSPGGRVMNTEAFF
v_gene: TRBV7-9; CDR3aa: CASSLGQGGNTIYF
v_gene: TRBV6-5; CDR3aa: CASSSGTEGLYGYTF
v_gene: TRBV20-1; CDR3aa: CSAPLRDKGNEQYF
v_gene: TRBV12-3/TRBV12-4; CDR3aa: CASSSEGTGQAFF
v_gene: TRBV24-1; CDR3aa: CATRGTGIYGYTF
v_gene: TRBV5-1; CDR3aa: CASSWSGQGPRGDEQFF
v_gene: TRBV4-1; CDR3aa: CASSQDGAGGPVDTQYF
v_gene: TRBV20-1; CDR3aa: CSARRGSSTDTQYF
v_gene: TRBV7-2; CDR3aa: CASSYTGTGGPYEQYF
v_gene: TRBV7-2; CDR3aa: CASSLGWVGAYEQYF
v_gene: TRBV12-3/TRBV12-4; CDR3aa: CASSSGVNPQHF
v_gene: TRBV12-3/TRBV12-4; CDR3aa: CASSLRRVPQDTDTQYF
v_gene: TRBV4-1; CDR3aa: CASSQAPYRGVNQPQHF
v_gene: TRBV7-2; CDR3aa: CASRAISGSRDTQYF
v_gene: TRBV6-2/TRBV6-3; CDR3aa: CASSYGPNEQFF
v_gene: TRBV20-1; CDR3aa: CSASGQGPSGNTIYF
v_gene: TRBV5-1; CDR3aa: CASSRYQGAYNEQFF
v_gene: TRBV20-1; CDR3aa: CSARAGGSYNEQFF
v_gene: TRBV7-6; CDR3aa: CASSQLAGGLEEQFF
v_gene: TRBV4-3; CDR3aa: CASSQDRAEREQYF
v_gene: TRBV7-2; CDR3aa: CASSLQRTSGGLFF
v_gene: TRBV5-5; CDR3aa: CASSPASVTNEQFF